One and the same sample provided the 25 T cell receptor beta chains below, sequenced in a study of T-cell reconstitution after alpha-beta-depleted transplantation in children. Preparation of the TCRbeta library used unique molecular identifiers. Using its own MiXCR run on the PCR reads, TCRdb lists one record per CDR3 protein. The repertoire holds roughly 200,000 distinct CDR3 sequences, with approximately 11% as singletons. The sample here was PBMCs, taken before TCRalphabeta/CD19-depleted stem cell transplant. These receptors originate from a child less than two years old with acute myeloid leukemia, due to receive a stem cell transplant.

This clonotype was counted at least ten times. V and J are TRBV3-1 and TRBJ2-1; D possibly corresponds to TRBD2 (5 bases). This CDR3 region has 13 residues. The V gene lost 2 bases and the J gene lost 4 bases, with 6 bases spanning the gap. Per germline, CDR1 LGHDT and CDR2 YNNKEL (reference sequence). The CDR3 DNA sequence: TGTGCCAGCAGCCAACAGCGGTACAATGAGCAGTTCTTC. This sequence encodes CASSQQRYNEQFF.

This clonotype was picked up many times. This chain uses TRBV5-6 with TRBJ1-5; perhaps TRBD1 as D (5 bases). Germline values: CDR1 SGHDT, CDR2 YYEEEE. V was shortened by 4 bases and J by 5 bases, with 13 bases between the two germline ends. This CDR3 is built from 14 residues. CDR3 protein: CASSPRRGHQPQHF. CDR3 in DNA: TGTGCCAGCAGCCCTCGACGGGGACATCAGCCCCAGCATTTT.

This clonotype has ten or more counts. The junction departs from germline at one end; a sequencing error may be responsible. The rearrangement uses TRBV5-1 and TRBJ1-5, with TRBD1 as a possible D gene (6 bases). This CDR3 contains 14 residues. The V gene's germline CDR1 is SGHRS and CDR2 YFSETQ. The CDR3 region is CASSPGQSNQPQHF. For the CDR3, the DNA is TGTGCCAGCAGCCCTGGACAGAGCAATCAGCCCCAGCATTTT. The full variable domain, completed using reference TRBV5-1 and TRBJ1-5, is KAGVTQTPRYLIKTRGQQVTLSCSPISGHRSVSWYQQTPGQGLQFLFEYFSETQRNKGNFPGRFSGRQFSNSRSEMNVSTLELGDSALYLCASSPGQSNQPQHFGDGTRLSIL.

This sequence joins TRBV29-1 and TRBJ2-1, with a possible D match to TRBD2 (5 bases). Per the germline V gene, CDR1 is SQVTM and CDR2 is ANQGSEA. The CDR3 runs 16 residues. V was clipped by 5 bases and J by 7 bases, with 24 bases between them. The chain's CDR3 is CSVLGKERHPINEQFF. As DNA, the CDR3 is TGCAGCGTTTTAGGGAAGGAGCGGCACCCAATTAATGAGCAGTTCTTC.

This clonotype was counted at least ten times. This chain links TRBV7-6 with TRBJ1-1; D is unresolved. The ends were cut back, 2 bases at V and 3 bases at J, with 10 bases in the middle. The CDR3 is 14 residues long. The germline CDR1 and CDR2 sequences are SGHVS and FNYEAQ. The CDR3: CASSLIHKDTEAFF. DNA of the CDR3: TGTGCCAGCAGCTTAATTCACAAAGACACTGAAGCTTTCTTT.

This clonotype was found many times. The V and J genes are TRBV12-3 or TRBV12-4 and TRBJ2-5; possible D gene TRBD2, 6 bases. Trimming stripped 3 bases from V and 5 bases from J, with 19 bases between. There are 16 residues in the CDR3. This CDR3 reads CASSFEGGHRGETQYF. The CDR3 DNA sequence: TGTGCCAGCAGTTTTGAGGGAGGCCATCGAGGGGAGACCCAGTACTTC.

This clonotype was seen repeatedly, ten times or more. V gene TRBV20-1 combines with J gene TRBJ2-1; TRBD1 is a possible D gene (6 bases). Trimming shortened V by 4 bases and J by 4 bases, and 11 bases separated the two germline ends. Per germline, CDR1 DFQATT and CDR2 SNEGSKA (reference sequence). This CDR3 comprises 13 residues. The CDR3 is CSATRTVYNEQFF. Here the CDR3 DNA reads TGCAGTGCTACCCGGACAGTTTACAATGAGCAGTTCTTC.

This clonotype occurred many times. V is TRBV29-1 and J is TRBJ2-7; D unresolved. CDR1 and CDR2 (germline): SQVTM, ANQGSEA. This CDR3 region has 12 residues. With 4 bases removed from V and 4 bases from J, the gap between germline ends came to 11 bases. The CDR3 region has the DNA TGCAGCGTTGTAGGTGCAGCGTACGAGCAGTACTTC. It specifies CSVVGAAYEQYF.

This clonotype was seen many times. The chain uses TRBV15 and TRBJ2-4, with D unclear. Germline V lookup: CDR1 LNHNV, CDR2 YYDKDF (reference sequence). V shed 0 bases and J shed 0 bases, with 9 bases lying between them. The CDR3 consists of 16 residues. The CDR3, as DNA: TGTGCCACCAGCAGAGATCCAGGATTAGCCAAAAACATTCAGTACTTC. This encodes CATSRDPGLAKNIQYF.

This clonotype was counted at least ten times. The chain has TRBV5-1 and TRBJ1-1; unclear D gene. From germline, CDR1 is SGHRS and CDR2 YFSETQ. This CDR3 spans 14 amino acids. Trimming cost V 2 bases and J 5 bases, with 13 bases left between them. This CDR3 reads CASSFGTLKTEAFF. As DNA, the CDR3 is TGCGCCAGCAGCTTCGGAACCCTCAAGACTGAAGCTTTCTTT.

This clonotype was observed at least ten times. The genes are TRBV30 and TRBJ2-4; 12 positions agree with TRBD2. Trimming at V came to 4 bases and at J to 2 bases, leaving 9 bases not matched to a gene. Looked up from germline, CDR1 is GTSNPN and CDR2 is SVGIG (reference sequence). The length of the CDR3 is 17 residues. The CDR3 region has the DNA TGTGCCTGGAATGGGCTAGCGGGGGGGCCGTCCAAAAACATTCAGTACTTC. Translating it yields CAWNGLAGGPSKNIQYF.

This clonotype was counted ten times or more. J is TRBJ1-1 and V is TRBV20-1; maybe TRBD1 (5 bases). The V end was cut by 2 bases, the J end by 3 bases, with 13 bases between. The germline V gene has CDR1 DFQATT and CDR2 SNEGSKA (reference sequence). The CDR3 spans 14 residues. The CDR3 sequence: CSARIPSGDTEAFF. In DNA form, the CDR3 reads TGCAGTGCTAGAATCCCCTCGGGGGACACTGAAGCTTTCTTT.

The sample holds many counts of this clonotype. The J gene is TRBJ2-7, the V gene TRBV5-1; D perhaps matches TRBD2 (5 bases). Trimming took 2 bases from V and 3 from J, leaving 9 bases between them. From germline, CDR1 is SGHRS and CDR2 YFSETQ. This CDR3 comprises 13 residues. The CDR3 spells CASSLEGLYEQYF. The CDR3 DNA reads as TGCGCCAGCAGCTTAGAGGGCCTCTACGAGCAGTACTTC.

The V and J genes are TRBV7-2 and TRBJ2-3, with 14 bases aligning to TRBD2. Germline V gene lookup returns CDR1 SGHTA and CDR2 FQGNSA. V lost 4 bases to trimming and J lost 1 base; unmatched junction nucleotides: 4. This CDR3 spans 17 amino acids. The CDR3 reads CASSSTGLAGGTDTQYF. The CDR3 nucleotides are TGTGCCAGCAGCTCTACGGGACTAGCGGGAGGCACAGATACGCAGTATTTT. The full variable domain, completed using reference TRBV7-2 and TRBJ2-3, is GAGVSQSPSNKVTEKGKDVELRCDPISGHTALYWYRQSLGQGLEFLIYFQGNSAPDKSGLPSDRFSAERTGGSVSTLTIQRTQQEDSAVYLCASSSTGLAGGTDTQYFGPGTRLTVL.

Note on this clonotype: The junction departs from germline at one end; a sequencing error may be responsible. The chain employs TRBV15 and TRBJ1-3, with a weak D call TRBD1 (6 bases). This CDR3 spans 16 amino acids. Germline CDR1 reads LNHNV; CDR2 reads YYDKDF (reference sequence). The CDR3 loop is CATSTGEVLSANTIYF. The DNA for the CDR3 is TGTGCCACCAGCACAGGGGAGGTTCTCTCTGCAAACACCATATATTTC.

The rearrangement uses TRBV5-1 and TRBJ2-2; TRBD2 agrees at 10 bases. V lost 4 bases, J lost 4 bases, and 4 bases stayed unmatched. This CDR3 comprises 15 residues. Germline CDR1 and CDR2: SGHRS and YFSETQ. DNA for the CDR3: TGCGCCAGCAGCCTCTCTAGCGGGGGCACCGGGGAGCTGTTTTTT. Translation: CASSLSSGGTGELFF.

This chain connects TRBV7-9 to TRBJ1-1, with TRBD1 as a possible D gene (5 bases). CDR1 and CDR2 from the germline V gene are SEHNR and FQNEAQ (reference sequence). V was trimmed by 1 base and J by 7 bases, leaving 13 bases between them. The length of the CDR3 is 14 residues. The CDR3 nucleotides read TGTGCCAGCAGCTTAGAAGGGGCTAGGATTGAAGCTTTCTTT. Translated, it gives CASSLEGARIEAFF.

This clonotype was seen ten or more times. The chain combines TRBV7-9 with TRBJ2-3; D is unresolved. In germline, CDR1 is SEHNR, CDR2 FQNEAQ (reference sequence). V lost 5 bases and J 2 bases, leaving 8 bases between the germline ends. The CDR3 runs 13 residues. The CDR3 spells CASSNPATDTQYF. The CDR3, as DNA: TGTGCCAGCAGCAACCCAGCCACAGATACGCAGTATTTT.

The V call is TRBV20-1, the J call TRBJ2-2; no clear D. The ends were cut back, 3 bases at V and 0 bases at J, with 8 bases in the middle. This CDR3 is built from 14 residues. Germline-derived CDR1 and CDR2 are DFQATT and SNEGSKA (reference sequence). The CDR3 sequence: CSASMGANTGELFF. The CDR3 nucleotides are TGCAGTGCTAGCATGGGCGCGAACACCGGGGAGCTGTTTTTT.

This clonotype came up many times. This sequence joins TRBV20-1 and TRBJ1-5; D not certain. Germline V gene data show CDR1 as DFQATT and CDR2 as SNEGSKA (reference sequence). V lost 3 bases, J lost 10 bases, and 13 bases lay in between. This CDR3 comprises 12 residues. CDR3 residues: CSARDGPSPQHF. The DNA of the CDR3 is TGCAGTGCTAGGGACGGGCCTTCCCCCCAGCATTTT.

This clonotype has a count of ten or more. This sequence joins TRBV9 and TRBJ2-5; 7 bases are shared with TRBD1. V shed 0 bases and J 4 bases; nucleotides not matched to a gene: 6. CDR1 is SGDLS and CDR2 is YYNGEE in the germline V gene. The CDR3 runs to 15 residues. The CDR3: CASSVEGGIGETQYF. CDR3 sequence (DNA): TGTGCCAGCAGCGTAGAAGGGGGCATTGGAGAGACCCAGTACTTC.

This clonotype was picked up many times. The gene calls are TRBV5-1 and TRBJ2-3; no reliable D call. Trimming removed 3 bases at V and 0 bases at J, with 8 bases between. CDR3 length: 14 amino acids. Germline CDR1 reads SGHRS; CDR2 reads YFSETQ. CDR3 DNA sequence: TGCGCCAGCAGCTATCAGACTAGCACAGATACGCAGTATTTT. Translation: CASSYQTSTDTQYF.

CDR3 in amino acids: CASSLGREGEAFF. The CDR3 DNA reads TGTGCCAGCAGCTTAGGGAGGGAAGGTGAAGCTTTCTTT. The gene calls are TRBV7-2 and TRBJ1-1, with D hard to call. V gave up 1 base and J gave up 7 bases, with 10 bases separating them. CDR1 is SGHTA, CDR2 FQGNSA, per germline. The CDR3 extends over 13 amino acids.

This clonotype was counted at least ten times. This rearrangement joins TRBV20-1 to TRBJ1-4; D perhaps matches TRBD1 (6 bases). CDR1 is DFQATT and CDR2 is SNEGSKA in the germline V gene (reference sequence). This CDR3 contains 14 residues. V was clipped by 0 bases and J by 6 bases, with 11 bases between them. The CDR3 DNA is TGCAGTGCTAGAGATAGACAGGCCTATGAAAAACTGTTTTTT. Protein: CSARDRQAYEKLFF.

The V call is TRBV15, the J call TRBJ2-3; D might be TRBD1 or TRBD2, each matching 5 bases. Per the germline V gene, CDR1 is LNHNV and CDR2 is YYDKDF (reference sequence). Trimming left V 2 bases short and J 3 bases short, with 15 bases between. This CDR3 contains 16 residues. Written as DNA, the CDR3 is TGTGCCACCAGCAGACTAGGGACCCGGAGGACAGATACGCAGTATTTT. Its protein is CATSRLGTRRTDTQYF.